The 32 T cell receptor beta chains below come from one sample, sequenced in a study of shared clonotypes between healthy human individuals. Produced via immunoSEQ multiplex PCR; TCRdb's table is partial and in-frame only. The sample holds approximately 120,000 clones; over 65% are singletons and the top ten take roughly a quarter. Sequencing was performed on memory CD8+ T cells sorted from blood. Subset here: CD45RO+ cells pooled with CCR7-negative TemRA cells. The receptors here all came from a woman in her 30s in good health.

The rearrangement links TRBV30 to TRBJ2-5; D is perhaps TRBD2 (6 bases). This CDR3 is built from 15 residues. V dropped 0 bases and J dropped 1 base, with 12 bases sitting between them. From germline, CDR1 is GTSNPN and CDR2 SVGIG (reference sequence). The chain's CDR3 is CAWSVVRRGQETQYF. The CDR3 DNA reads TGTGCCTGGAGTGTGGTTAGGAGGGGCCAAGAGACCCAGTACTTC.

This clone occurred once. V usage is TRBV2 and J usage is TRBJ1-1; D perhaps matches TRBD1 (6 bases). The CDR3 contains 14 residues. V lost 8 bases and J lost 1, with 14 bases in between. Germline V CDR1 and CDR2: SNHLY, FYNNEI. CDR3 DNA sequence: TGTGCCAGCGGTTGGGACATCCGGAACACTGAAGCTTTCTTT. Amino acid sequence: CASGWDIRNTEAFF.

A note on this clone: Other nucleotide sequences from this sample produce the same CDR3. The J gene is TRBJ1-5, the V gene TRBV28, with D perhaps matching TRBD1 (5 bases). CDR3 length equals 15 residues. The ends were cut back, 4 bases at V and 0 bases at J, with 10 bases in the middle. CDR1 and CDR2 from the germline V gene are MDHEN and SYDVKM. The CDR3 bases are TGTGCCAGCAGTTCGACGGGGGGTAGCAATCAGCCCCAGCATTTT. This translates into CASSSTGGSNQPQHF.

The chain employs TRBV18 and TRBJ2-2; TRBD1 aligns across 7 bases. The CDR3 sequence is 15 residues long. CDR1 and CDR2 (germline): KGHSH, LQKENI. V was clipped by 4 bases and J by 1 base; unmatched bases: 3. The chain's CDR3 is CASSQGQMNTGELFF. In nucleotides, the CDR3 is TGTGCCAGCTCACAGGGACAGATGAACACCGGGGAGCTGTTTTTT.

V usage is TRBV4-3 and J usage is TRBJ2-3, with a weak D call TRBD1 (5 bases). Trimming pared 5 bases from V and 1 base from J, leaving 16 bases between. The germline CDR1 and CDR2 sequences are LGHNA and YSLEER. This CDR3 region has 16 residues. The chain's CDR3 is CASSNAGHTRTDTQYF. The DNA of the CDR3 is TGCGCCAGCAGCAACGCAGGGCATACTCGCACAGATACGCAGTATTTT.

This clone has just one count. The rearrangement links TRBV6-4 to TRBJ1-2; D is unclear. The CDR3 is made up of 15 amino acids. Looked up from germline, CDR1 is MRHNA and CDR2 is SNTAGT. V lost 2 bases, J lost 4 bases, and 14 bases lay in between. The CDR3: CASSDDSGEGYGYTF. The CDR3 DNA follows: TGTGCCAGCAGTGACGATTCCGGGGAAGGCTATGGCTACACCTTC.

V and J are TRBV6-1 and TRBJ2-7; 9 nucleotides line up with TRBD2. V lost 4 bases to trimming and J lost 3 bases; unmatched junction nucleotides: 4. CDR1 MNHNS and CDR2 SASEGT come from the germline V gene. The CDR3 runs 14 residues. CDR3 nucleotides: TGTGCCAGCAGTGCCGGGACTAGCCTCTACGAGCAGTACTTC. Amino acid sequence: CASSAGTSLYEQYF.

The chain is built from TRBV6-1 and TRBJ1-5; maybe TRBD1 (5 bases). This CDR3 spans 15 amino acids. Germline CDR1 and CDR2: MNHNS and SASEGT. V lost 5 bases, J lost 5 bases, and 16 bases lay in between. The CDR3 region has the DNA TGTGCCAGCAGTCAACCCCCCGACAGTCATCAGCCCCAGCATTTT. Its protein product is CASSQPPDSHQPQHF.

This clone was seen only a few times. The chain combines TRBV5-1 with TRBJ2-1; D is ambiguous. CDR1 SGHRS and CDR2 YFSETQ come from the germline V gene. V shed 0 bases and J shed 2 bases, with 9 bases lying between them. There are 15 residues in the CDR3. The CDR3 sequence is CASSLDSATYNEQFF. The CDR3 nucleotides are TGCGCCAGCAGCTTGGACAGTGCTACCTACAATGAGCAGTTCTTC.

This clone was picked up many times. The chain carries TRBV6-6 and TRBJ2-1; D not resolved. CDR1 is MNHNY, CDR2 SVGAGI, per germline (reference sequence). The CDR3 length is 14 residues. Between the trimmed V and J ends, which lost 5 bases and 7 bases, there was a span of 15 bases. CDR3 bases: TGTGCCAGCAGTCGCTCGCTAGAATGGAATGAGCAGTTCTTC. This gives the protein CASSRSLEWNEQFF.

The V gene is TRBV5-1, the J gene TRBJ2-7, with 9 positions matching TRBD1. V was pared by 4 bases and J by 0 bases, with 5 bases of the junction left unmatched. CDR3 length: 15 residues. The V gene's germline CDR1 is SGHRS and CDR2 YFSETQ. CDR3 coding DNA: TGCGCCAGCAGCGGTGGACAGGGGCCCTCCTACGAGCAGTACTTC. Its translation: CASSGGQGPSYEQYF.

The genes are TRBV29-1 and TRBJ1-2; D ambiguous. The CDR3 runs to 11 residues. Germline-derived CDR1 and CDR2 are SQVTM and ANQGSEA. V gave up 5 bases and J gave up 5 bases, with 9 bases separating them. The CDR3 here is CSVSHNYGYTF. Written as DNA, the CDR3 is TGCAGCGTTAGTCATAATTATGGCTACACCTTC.

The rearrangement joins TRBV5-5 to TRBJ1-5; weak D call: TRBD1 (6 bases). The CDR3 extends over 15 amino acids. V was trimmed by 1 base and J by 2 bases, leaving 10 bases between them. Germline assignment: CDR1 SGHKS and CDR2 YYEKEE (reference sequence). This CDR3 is CASSLRAGGNQPQHF. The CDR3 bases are TGTGCCAGCAGCTTGAGGGCAGGGGGCAATCAGCCCCAGCATTTT.

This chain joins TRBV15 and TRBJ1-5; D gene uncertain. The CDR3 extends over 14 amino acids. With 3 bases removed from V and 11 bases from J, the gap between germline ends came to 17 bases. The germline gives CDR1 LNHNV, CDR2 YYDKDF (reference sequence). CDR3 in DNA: TGTGCCACCAGCAGGGGTCAGGCCGAAGTGACCCAGCATTTT. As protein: CATSRGQAEVTQHF.

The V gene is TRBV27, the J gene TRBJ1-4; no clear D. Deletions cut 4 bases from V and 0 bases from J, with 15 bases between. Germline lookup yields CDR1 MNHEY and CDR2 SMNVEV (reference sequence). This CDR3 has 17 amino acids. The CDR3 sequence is CASSSSRPIATNEKLFF. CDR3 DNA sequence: TGTGCCAGCAGTTCGTCTCGACCCATTGCAACTAATGAAAAACTGTTTTTT. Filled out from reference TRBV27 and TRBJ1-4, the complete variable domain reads EAQVTQNPRYLITVTGKKLTVTCSQNMNHEYMSWYRQDPGLGLRQIYYSMNVEVTDKGDVPEGYKVSRKEKRNFPLILESPSPNQTSLYFCASSSSRPIATNEKLFFGSGTQLSVL.

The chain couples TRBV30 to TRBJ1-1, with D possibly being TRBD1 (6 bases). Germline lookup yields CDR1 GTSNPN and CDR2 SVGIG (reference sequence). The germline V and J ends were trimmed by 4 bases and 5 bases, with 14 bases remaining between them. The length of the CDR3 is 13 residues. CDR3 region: CAWTLHRVTEAFF. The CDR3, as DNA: TGTGCCTGGACCCTACACAGGGTTACTGAAGCTTTCTTT.

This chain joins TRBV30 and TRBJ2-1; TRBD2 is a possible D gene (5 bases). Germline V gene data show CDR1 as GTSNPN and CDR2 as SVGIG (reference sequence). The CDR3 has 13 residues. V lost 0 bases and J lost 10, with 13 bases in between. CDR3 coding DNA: TGTGCCTGGAGTGTACACGTGGGCGGGGAGCAGTTCTTC. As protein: CAWSVHVGGEQFF. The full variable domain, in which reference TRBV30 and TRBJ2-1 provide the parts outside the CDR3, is SQTIHQWPATLVQPVGSPLSLECTVEGTSNPNLYWYRQAAGRGLQLLFYSVGIGQISSEVPQNLSASRPQDRQFILSSKKLLLSDSGFYLCAWSVHVGGEQFFGPGTRLTVL.

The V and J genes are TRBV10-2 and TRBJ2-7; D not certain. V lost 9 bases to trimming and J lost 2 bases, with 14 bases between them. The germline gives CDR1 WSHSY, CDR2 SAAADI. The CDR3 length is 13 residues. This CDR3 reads CASRVFPTYEQYF. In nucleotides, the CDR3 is TGCGCCAGTAGGGTTTTCCCGACCTACGAGCAGTACTTC.

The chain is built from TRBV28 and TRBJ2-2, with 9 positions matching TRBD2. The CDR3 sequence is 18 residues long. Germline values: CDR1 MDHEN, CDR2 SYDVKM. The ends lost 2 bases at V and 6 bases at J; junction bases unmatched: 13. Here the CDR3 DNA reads TGTGCCAGCAGTTTACGGGTGGTAGTAGCGGGAGTCGCCGGGGAGCTGTTTTTT. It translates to CASSLRVVVAGVAGELFF.

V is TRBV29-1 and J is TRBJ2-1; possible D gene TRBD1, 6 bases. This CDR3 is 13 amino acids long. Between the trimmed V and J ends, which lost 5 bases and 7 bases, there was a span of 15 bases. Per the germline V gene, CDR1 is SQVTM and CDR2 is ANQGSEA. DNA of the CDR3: TGCAGCGTTCACGCCCCCACAGGGAATGAGCAGTTCTTC. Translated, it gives CSVHAPTGNEQFF.

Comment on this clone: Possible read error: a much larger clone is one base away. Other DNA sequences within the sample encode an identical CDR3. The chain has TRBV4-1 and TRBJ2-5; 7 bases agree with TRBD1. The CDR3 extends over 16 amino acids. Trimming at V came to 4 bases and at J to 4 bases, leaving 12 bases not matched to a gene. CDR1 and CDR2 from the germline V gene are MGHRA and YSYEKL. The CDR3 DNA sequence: TGCGCCAGCAGCCCGCGACAGGGACGAGTTGGAGAGACCCAGTACTTC. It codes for CASSPRQGRVGETQYF.

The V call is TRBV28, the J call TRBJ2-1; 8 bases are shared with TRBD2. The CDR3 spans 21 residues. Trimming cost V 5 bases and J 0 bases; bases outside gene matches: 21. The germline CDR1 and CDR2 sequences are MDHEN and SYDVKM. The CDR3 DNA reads TGTGCCAGCAGTACTCCCTTCCGGACCGCCGGACTAGCCCGCTCCTACAATGAGCAGTTCTTC. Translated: CASSTPFRTAGLARSYNEQFF.

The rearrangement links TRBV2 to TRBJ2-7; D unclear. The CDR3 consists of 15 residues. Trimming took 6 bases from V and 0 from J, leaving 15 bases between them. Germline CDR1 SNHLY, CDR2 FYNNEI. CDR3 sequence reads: CASRGWTQTSYEQYF. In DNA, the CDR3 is TGTGCCAGCAGGGGGTGGACGCAAACCTCCTACGAGCAGTACTTC.

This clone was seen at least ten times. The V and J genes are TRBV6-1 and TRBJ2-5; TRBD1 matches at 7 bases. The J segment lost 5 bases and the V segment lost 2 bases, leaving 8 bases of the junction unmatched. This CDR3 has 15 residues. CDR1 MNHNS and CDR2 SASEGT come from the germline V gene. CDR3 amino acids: CASSERLGGGETQYF. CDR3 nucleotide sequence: TGTGCCAGCAGTGAACGGTTAGGGGGCGGCGAGACCCAGTACTTC.

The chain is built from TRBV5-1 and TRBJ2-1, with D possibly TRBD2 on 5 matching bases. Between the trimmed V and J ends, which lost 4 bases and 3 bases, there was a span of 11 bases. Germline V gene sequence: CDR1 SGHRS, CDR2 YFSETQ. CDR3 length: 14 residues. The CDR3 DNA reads TGCGCCAGCAGCCCGGAGGCCTACTACAATGAGCAGTTCTTC. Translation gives CASSPEAYYNEQFF.

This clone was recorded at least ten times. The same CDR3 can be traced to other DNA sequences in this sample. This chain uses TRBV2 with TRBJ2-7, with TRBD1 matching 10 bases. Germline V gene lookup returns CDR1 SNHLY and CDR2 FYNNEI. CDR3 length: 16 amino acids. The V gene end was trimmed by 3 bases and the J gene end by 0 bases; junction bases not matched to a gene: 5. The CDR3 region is CASSDLGQGVSYEQYF. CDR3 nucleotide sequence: TGTGCCAGCAGTGACCTTGGACAGGGGGTCTCCTACGAGCAGTACTTC. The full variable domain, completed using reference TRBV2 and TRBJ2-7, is EPEVTQTPSHQVTQMGQEVILRCVPISNHLYFYWYRQILGQKVEFLVSFYNNEISEKSEIFDDQFSVERPDGSNFTLKIRSTKLEDSAMYFCASSDLGQGVSYEQYFGPGTRLTVT.

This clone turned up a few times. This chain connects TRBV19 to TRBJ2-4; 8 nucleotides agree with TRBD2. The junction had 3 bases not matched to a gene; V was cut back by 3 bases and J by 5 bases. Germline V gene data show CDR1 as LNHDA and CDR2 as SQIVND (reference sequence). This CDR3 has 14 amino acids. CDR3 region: CASSIPGGENIQYF. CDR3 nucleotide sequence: TGTGCCAGTAGTATCCCGGGAGGGGAAAACATTCAGTACTTC.

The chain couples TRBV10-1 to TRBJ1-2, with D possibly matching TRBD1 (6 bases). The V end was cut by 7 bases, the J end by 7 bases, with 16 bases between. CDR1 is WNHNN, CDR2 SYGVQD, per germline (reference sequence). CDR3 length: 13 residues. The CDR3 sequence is CASTRTVSVGYTF. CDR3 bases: TGCGCCAGCACCCGGACAGTTTCCGTTGGCTACACCTTC.

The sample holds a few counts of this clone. CDR3 protein: CASSEFLAGTGELFF. CDR3 nucleotide sequence: TGTGCCAGCAGTGAATTCCTAGCGGGGACCGGGGAGCTGTTTTTT. The gene calls are TRBV6-1 and TRBJ2-2, with 9 bases identical to TRBD2. The germline V gene has CDR1 MNHNS and CDR2 SASEGT. V was clipped by 2 bases and J by 5 bases; unmatched bases: 3. This CDR3 comprises 15 residues.

The CDR3 loop is CASSQPRSGYGYTF. The CDR3 bases are TGTGCCAGCAGCCAACCCCGGTCGGGATATGGCTACACCTTC. V gene TRBV7-9 combines with J gene TRBJ1-2; D is ambiguous. V was shortened by 5 bases and J by 5 bases, with 15 bases between the two germline ends. CDR3 length: 14 amino acids. Germline V CDR1 and CDR2: SEHNR, FQNEAQ (reference sequence).

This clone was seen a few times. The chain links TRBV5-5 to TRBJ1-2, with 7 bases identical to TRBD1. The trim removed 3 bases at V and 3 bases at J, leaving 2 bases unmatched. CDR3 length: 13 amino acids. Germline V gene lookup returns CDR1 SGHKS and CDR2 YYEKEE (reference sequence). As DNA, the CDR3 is TGTGCCAGCAGCTCCGGACAGGACTATGGCTACACCTTC. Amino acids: CASSSGQDYGYTF.

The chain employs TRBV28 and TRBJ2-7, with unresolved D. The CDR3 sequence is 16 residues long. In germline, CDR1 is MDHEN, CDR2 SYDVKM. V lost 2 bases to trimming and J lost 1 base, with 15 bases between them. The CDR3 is CASSLPLRTDSYEQYF. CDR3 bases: TGTGCCAGCAGTTTACCCCTCAGGACGGATTCCTACGAGCAGTACTTC.